The 25 T cell receptor beta chains below were found in one sample sequenced in a study of spatial heterogeneity in lung cancer. Indicated time point: blood at routine non-recurrence follow-up after resection. Unsorted whole RNA of tumor, nontumor lung or frozen PBMC was sequenced. TCRdb ran MiXCR on the 5' RACE reads and lists one entry per CDR3 protein. The sample lists about 52,000 distinct CDR3 sequences; less than 9.5% were seen once. Specimen: PBMCs, collected at follow-up. The source of these receptors is a female donor with early-stage non-small cell lung cancer.

This clonotype appeared a few times. The chain couples TRBV6-6 to TRBJ2-3, with a weak D call TRBD2 (6 bases). Trimming shortened V by 2 bases and J by 2 bases, and 11 bases separated the two germline ends. The germline gives CDR1 MNHNY, CDR2 SVGAGI (reference sequence). The CDR3 sequence is 15 residues long. CDR3 region: CASSYRRGITDTQYF. The CDR3 DNA sequence: TGTGCCAGCAGTTACAGGCGGGGCATCACAGATACGCAGTATTTT.

This clonotype was recorded many times. The chain combines TRBV7-2 with TRBJ2-2, with D perhaps matching TRBD1 (5 bases). Trimming stripped 1 base from V and 5 bases from J, with 11 bases between. The V gene's germline CDR1 is SGHTA and CDR2 FQGNSA. The CDR3 length is 15 residues. The CDR3 DNA sequence: TGTGCCAGCAGCTTAGAATGGCAGGGAACCGGGGAGCTGTTTTTT. This translates into CASSLEWQGTGELFF.

This clonotype occurred many times. V usage is TRBV7-2 and J usage is TRBJ1-1; D is uncertain. The CDR3 totals 13 residues. Looked up from germline, CDR1 is SGHTA and CDR2 is FQGNSA. Trimming took off 4 bases at V and 5 bases at J, with 11 bases between the two ends. CDR3 loop: CASSSRMGTEAFF. Written as DNA, the CDR3 is TGTGCCAGCAGCTCCCGAATGGGGACTGAAGCTTTCTTT.

Comments on this clonotype: Since a much larger clone is just one base distant, this may be a read error. The chain carries TRBV12-3 or TRBV12-4 and TRBJ2-7; D ambiguous. The CDR3 has 13 residues. The CDR3 DNA reads as TGTACCAGCAGTTCCCCCGGGCGGTACGAGCAGTACTTC. Its protein is CTSSSPGRYEQYF.

This clonotype was found many times. V is TRBV6-2 or TRBV6-3 and J is TRBJ2-3; TRBD1 might be the D (6 bases). This CDR3 contains 16 residues. Trimming removed 2 bases at V and 2 bases at J, with 14 bases between. Germline V gene data show CDR1 as MNHEY and CDR2 as SVGEGT. CDR3 sequence (DNA): TGTGCCAGCAGTTACCAACAGGGTTTTTCCACAGATACGCAGTATTTT. Protein sequence: CASSYQQGFSTDTQYF.

This sequence joins TRBV30 and TRBJ2-7; unclear D gene. Germline-derived CDR1 and CDR2 are GTSNPN and SVGIG (reference sequence). Between the trimmed V and J ends, which lost 4 bases and 3 bases, there was a span of 10 bases. This CDR3 is built from 12 residues. The CDR3 bases are TGTGCCTGGAACAAGGGCCACTACGAGCAGTACTTC. As protein: CAWNKGHYEQYF.

This clonotype was found a few times. The J gene is TRBJ2-3, the V gene TRBV7-9, with a tentative D call TRBD2 (6 bases). Trimming shortened V by 5 bases and J by 5 bases, and 17 bases separated the two germline ends. From germline, CDR1 is SEHNR and CDR2 FQNEAQ (reference sequence). This CDR3 is 15 amino acids long. Here the CDR3 reads CASSRGLRGGDTQYF. CDR3 bases: TGTGCCAGCAGCAGGGGACTCCGAGGCGGAGATACGCAGTATTTT. Filled out from reference TRBV7-9 and TRBJ2-3, the complete variable domain reads DTGVSQNPRHKITKRGQNVTFRCDPISEHNRLYWYRQTLGQGPEFLTYFQNEAQLEKSRLLSDRFSAERPKGSFSTLEIQRTEQGDSAMYLCASSRGLRGGDTQYFGPGTRLTVL.

This clonotype was seen ten or more times. This sequence joins TRBV2 and TRBJ2-2; 9 bases agree with TRBD2. Trimming cost V 7 bases and J 5 bases; bases outside gene matches: 8. Germline assignment: CDR1 SNHLY and CDR2 FYNNEI. This CDR3 is built from 15 residues. CDR3 protein: CASIHSGGATGELFF. The CDR3 DNA sequence: TGTGCCAGCATTCATAGCGGGGGAGCAACCGGGGAGCTGTTTTTT.

This clonotype has ten or more counts. The rearrangement links TRBV20-1 to TRBJ2-5; TRBD1 matches at 10 bases. The J segment lost 6 bases and the V segment lost 0 bases, leaving 10 bases of the junction unmatched. CDR1 DFQATT and CDR2 SNEGSKA come from the germline V gene (reference sequence). The CDR3 contains 16 residues. Here the CDR3 reads CSARDPLGTGVKTQYF. DNA for the CDR3: TGCAGTGCTAGAGACCCCTTGGGGACAGGGGTGAAGACCCAGTACTTC.

This clonotype was recorded a few times. The CDR3 sequence: CASSRMGTDNQPQHF. CDR3 nucleotides: TGTGCCAGTAGTCGTATGGGGACAGACAATCAGCCCCAGCATTTT. The V and J genes are TRBV19 and TRBJ1-5, with 7 bases aligning to TRBD1. This CDR3 has 15 residues. The germline V gene has CDR1 LNHDA and CDR2 SQIVND (reference sequence). V lost 5 bases, J lost 3 bases, and 7 bases stayed unmatched.

This clonotype was recorded many times. The CDR3 DNA reads as TGTGCCAGCTCCGGGACAGGGGGCTATGGCTACACCTTC. Protein: CASSGTGGYGYTF. The rearrangement uses TRBV10-3 and TRBJ1-2; 11 nucleotides agree with TRBD1. The CDR3 runs 13 residues. Trimming cost V 10 bases and J 4 bases; bases outside gene matches: 5. Looked up from germline, CDR1 is ENHRY and CDR2 is SYGVKD.

V and J are TRBV2 and TRBJ1-1; D is unresolved. The CDR3 is made up of 13 amino acids. The V end was cut by 2 bases, the J end by 2 bases, with 6 bases between. Germline V gene lookup returns CDR1 SNHLY and CDR2 FYNNEI. The CDR3 nucleotides are TGTGCCAGCAGTGAACAGGTAAACACTGAAGCTTTCTTT. The encoded protein is CASSEQVNTEAFF.

This clonotype was recorded many times. The chain uses TRBV11-2 and TRBJ2-3; D possibly corresponds to TRBD2 (6 bases). The germline gives CDR1 SGHAT, CDR2 FQNNGV. The V end was cut by 4 bases, the J end by 4 bases, with 18 bases between. This CDR3 spans 16 amino acids. DNA of the CDR3: TGTGCCAGCAGCTCCGGAGGGGCTTCGGGCCCAGATACGCAGTATTTT. Its translation: CASSSGGASGPDTQYF.

This clonotype was picked up many times. This rearrangement joins TRBV9 to TRBJ2-1; 10 bases align to TRBD2. V gave up 3 bases and J gave up 9 bases; unmatched junction bases: 9. The germline V gene encodes CDR1 SGDLS and CDR2 YYNGEE. The CDR3 is made up of 15 amino acids. CDR3 in amino acids: CASSAFGSGGVEQFF. In nucleotides, the CDR3 is TGTGCCAGCAGCGCCTTTGGCAGCGGGGGGGTTGAGCAGTTCTTC.

This clonotype was seen many times. The chain couples TRBV9 to TRBJ1-1; 7 bases are shared with TRBD1. Germline CDR1 is SGDLS and CDR2 is YYNGEE. V lost 3 bases and J lost 10; bases outside the gene matches: 21. This CDR3 contains 17 residues. DNA of the CDR3: TGTGCCAGCAGCGATAGTATCTCCGGGACAGAGGCTGGAGGAGCTTTCTTT. Amino acid sequence: CASSDSISGTEAGGAFF.

Ten or more counts support this clonotype. This chain connects TRBV7-2 to TRBJ1-3; maybe TRBD1 (5 bases). The CDR3 contains 14 residues. Germline assignment: CDR1 SGHTA and CDR2 FQGNSA. V was cut by 8 bases and J by 12 bases, with 23 bases left in between. Here the CDR3 DNA reads TGTGCCAGCCGGAGGGGCCGTACAGTGGATGACATATATTTT. Its protein product is CASRRGRTVDDIYF.

There are a few counts of this clonotype. The chain has TRBV7-2 and TRBJ2-1; D gene ambiguous. V was trimmed by 4 bases and J by 0 bases, leaving 4 bases between them. There are 13 residues in the CDR3. The germline CDR1 and CDR2 sequences are SGHTA and FQGNSA. The CDR3 here is CASSSNSYNEQFF. CDR3 in DNA: TGTGCCAGCAGCTCCAACTCCTACAATGAGCAGTTCTTC.

The chain combines TRBV14 with TRBJ2-3; 10 bases map to TRBD1. Germline V gene lookup returns CDR1 SGHDN and CDR2 FVKESK. The CDR3 is 15 amino acids. The V segment lost 1 base and the J segment 6 bases; nucleotides outside the gene matches: 4. Written as DNA, the CDR3 is TGTGCCAGCAGCCAAGTGGGACAGGGGTACGATACGCAGTATTTT. Translation gives CASSQVGQGYDTQYF. Combining the CDR3 with reference TRBV14 and TRBJ2-3 gives the whole variable domain EAGVTQFPSHSVIEKGQTVTLRCDPISGHDNLYWYRRVMGKEIKFLLHFVKESKQDESGMPNNRFLAERTGGTYSTLKVQPAELEDSGVYFCASSQVGQGYDTQYFGPGTRLTVL.

This chain uses TRBV20-1 with TRBJ2-1, with TRBD2 as a possible D gene (6 bases). The CDR3 is 15 residues long. V dropped 0 bases and J dropped 4 bases, with 13 bases sitting between them. Germline CDR1 DFQATT, CDR2 SNEGSKA (reference sequence). Written as DNA, the CDR3 is TGCAGTGCTAGAGATTCGCGGGGTTCTTACAATGAGCAGTTCTTC. This translates into CSARDSRGSYNEQFF.

This clonotype was seen repeatedly, ten times or more. The genes are TRBV20-1 and TRBJ1-5; D remains unclear. The germline gives CDR1 DFQATT, CDR2 SNEGSKA (reference sequence). The CDR3 runs to 19 residues. V lost 0 bases and J lost 3, with 24 bases in between. CDR3 coding DNA: TGCAGTGCTAGAGATCGTGGTATCGTCGGCCCCTGGCCCAATCAGCCCCAGCATTTT. Translated: CSARDRGIVGPWPNQPQHF.

The chain has TRBV6-2 or TRBV6-3 and TRBJ2-2, with D hard to call. V dropped 6 bases and J dropped 4 bases, with 24 bases sitting between them. The CDR3 has 18 residues. Germline V gives CDR1 MNHEY, CDR2 SVGEGT. Written as DNA, the CDR3 is TGTGCCAGCAGCTATGCATCTACTACCCCCCGAGTCACCGGGGAGCTGTTTTTT. Amino acids: CASSYASTTPRVTGELFF.

Ten or more counts support this clonotype. The chain recombines TRBV10-3 with TRBJ2-7, with D possibly matching TRBD1 (6 bases). Germline CDR1 ENHRY, CDR2 SYGVKD. V lost 6 bases and J 6 bases, leaving 18 bases between the germline ends. The CDR3 is 14 amino acids. The CDR3 loop reads CAISPGTTASEQYF. DNA of the CDR3: TGTGCCATCAGCCCTGGGACAACGGCCTCCGAGCAGTACTTC.

This chain joins TRBV3-1 and TRBJ1-2; TRBD1 matches 8 bases. V dropped 1 base and J dropped 2; count of bases not matched to a gene: 3. This CDR3 is built from 15 residues. Looked up from germline, CDR1 is LGHDT and CDR2 is YNNKEL (reference sequence). The CDR3 reads CASSQAGGENYGYTF. The CDR3 nucleotides read TGTGCCAGCAGCCAAGCAGGGGGCGAAAACTATGGCTACACCTTC.

This clonotype showed up many times. The CDR3 region is CASSLVREQYF. The DNA of the CDR3 is TGTGCCAGCAGCTTAGTACGGGAGCAGTACTTC. The genes are TRBV11-2 and TRBJ2-7, with D unclear. Trimming shortened V by 1 base and J by 7 bases, and 5 bases separated the two germline ends. The CDR3 loop spans 11 amino acids. Germline V gene data show CDR1 as SGHAT and CDR2 as FQNNGV.

Concerning this clonotype itself: This clone may be a read error of a much larger clone one base away. The genes are TRBV29-1 and TRBJ2-5, with a weak D call TRBD2 (6 bases). The CDR3 totals 13 residues. From germline, CDR1 is SQVTM and CDR2 ANQGSEA. The germline V and J ends were trimmed by 4 bases and 4 bases, with 13 bases remaining between them. CDR3 sequence: CSVAFAGRETQYF. The CDR3 DNA sequence: TGCAGCGTTGCGTTCGCCGGGAGAGAGACCCAGTACTTC.